These 11 T cell receptor beta chains were all obtained from the same sample, sequenced in a study of blood T cell repertoires in COVID-19. The data were produced by immunoSEQ multiplex PCR, yet TCRdb's version contains in-frame clones alone and is incomplete. The sample records under 70,000 clones, around 77% being singletons. The sample comprised peripheral blood. The receptors were gathered from a human donor in a cohort sampled during active COVID-19.

The rearrangement joins TRBV7-8 to TRBJ2-3, with D possibly being TRBD1 (6 bases). The CDR3 has 18 amino acids. Trimming pared 5 bases from V and 9 bases from J, leaving 30 bases between. CDR1 is SGHVS, CDR2 FQNEAQ, per germline. In DNA form, the CDR3 reads TGTGCCAGCAGCCGCCCTGAGGGAGCTGGGGGCATATATAACACGCAGTATTTT. Amino acids: CASSRPEGAGGIYNTQYF.

This chain uses TRBV6-5 with TRBJ2-7, with TRBD1 matching 8 bases. CDR3 length: 15 residues. V was clipped by 0 bases and J by 4 bases; unmatched bases: 5. The germline gives CDR1 MNHEY, CDR2 SVGAGI. The CDR3 nucleotides are TGTGCCAGCAGTTACTCAGCAGGGGGCAAGTACGAGCAGTACTTC. It encodes CASSYSAGGKYEQYF.

This sequence joins TRBV7-9 and TRBJ2-7, with 10 bases lining up with TRBD2. V dropped 5 bases and J dropped 4; count of bases not matched to a gene: 8. The CDR3 is 15 residues long. The germline V gene encodes CDR1 SEHNR and CDR2 FQNEAQ (reference sequence). Here the CDR3 reads CASSPLAGVAYEQYF. CDR3 DNA sequence: TGTGCCAGCAGCCCCCTAGCGGGAGTGGCTTACGAGCAGTACTTC.

This rearrangement joins TRBV5-6 to TRBJ2-7; D gene unclear. The V gene's germline CDR1 is SGHDT and CDR2 YYEEEE. The CDR3 has 12 residues. V dropped 0 bases and J dropped 7 bases, with 8 bases sitting between them. The CDR3 DNA is TGTGCCAGCAGCTTGGGGAGAAGGGAGCAGTACTTC. This sequence encodes CASSLGRREQYF.

A few counts support this clone. The genes are TRBV21-1 and TRBJ1-6. TRBV21-1 is a recognized pseudogene. The CDR3 consists of 14 residues. The CDR3 nucleotides read TGTGCCAGCTCGGGGAGGGTCTATAATTCACCCCTCCACTTT. Translated, it gives CASSGRVYNSPLHF.

The chain uses TRBV5-4 and TRBJ2-7, with 8 nucleotides matching TRBD2. After removal of 4 bases from V and 2 bases from J, the junction contained 5 bases not matched to a gene. The CDR3 is 14 residues long. The germline gives CDR1 SGHNT, CDR2 YYREEE (reference sequence). CDR3 coding DNA: TGTGCCAGCAGCAAGCGGGAGCCCCCCTACGAGCAGTACTTC. Encoded protein: CASSKREPPYEQYF. Looking up the rest from reference TRBV5-4 and TRBJ2-7 gives the full variable domain: ETGVTQSPTHLIKTRGQQVTLRCSSQSGHNTVSWYQQALGQGPQFIFQYYREEENGRGNFPPRFSGLQFPNYSSELNVNALELDDSALYLCASSKREPPYEQYFGPGTRLTVT.

The sample holds one count of this clone. This sequence joins TRBV6-2 or TRBV6-3 and TRBJ2-7; D is unclear. This CDR3 region has 13 residues. Germline-derived CDR1 and CDR2 are MNHEY and SVGEGT. The V end was cut by 2 bases, the J end by 2 bases, with 7 bases between. The CDR3 protein is CASSYRTTYEQYF. The CDR3 coding sequence is TGTGCCAGCAGTTACCGTACAACCTACGAGCAGTACTTC.

The chain employs TRBV4-1 and TRBJ1-2; TRBD1 aligns across 8 bases. Losses at the gene ends were 2 bases for V and 3 bases for J; bases not matched to a gene: 2. The CDR3 length is 14 residues. CDR1 MGHRA and CDR2 YSYEKL come from the germline V gene. The CDR3 loop is CASSQIQGDYGYTF. DNA for the CDR3: TGCGCCAGCAGCCAAATACAGGGGGACTATGGCTACACCTTC.

V usage is TRBV9 and J usage is TRBJ2-3, with 8 bases matching TRBD2. The ends lost 6 bases at V and 4 bases at J; junction bases unmatched: 13. Germline CDR1 reads SGDLS; CDR2 reads YYNGEE. This CDR3 comprises 16 residues. The CDR3 bases are TGTGCCAGCACGTCGGCGGGAGGAAGAGGGGCAGATACGCAGTATTTT. Amino acid sequence: CASTSAGGRGADTQYF.

In nucleotides, the CDR3 is TGTGCCAGCAGCCAAGGGGTGTCGGGATATGCCAATGAGCAGTTCTTC. Its protein product is CASSQGVSGYANEQFF. The chain carries TRBV3-1 (or the pseudogene TRBV3-2) and TRBJ2-1; D may be TRBD2 (5 bases). Trimming cost V 1 base and J 6 bases, with 16 bases left between them. In germline, CDR1 is LGHDT, CDR2 YNNKEL (reference sequence). There are 16 residues in the CDR3.

This sequence joins TRBV24-1 and TRBJ2-7; D may be TRBD2 (5 bases). Germline V gene lookup returns CDR1 KGHDR and CDR2 SFDVKD. The CDR3 has 13 residues. V shed 4 bases and J shed 2 bases, with 8 bases lying between them. CDR3 DNA: TGTGCCACCAGTGACTCCGGGACCTACGAGCAGTACTTC. Translation: CATSDSGTYEQYF.